The 11 T cell receptor beta chains below all came from one sample that was sequenced in a study of Graves' ophthalmopathy and Graves' hyperthyroidism. Scientists amplified the TCR beta CDR3 regions from RNA transcripts. First-round RT-PCR relied on HTBI primers, and a second-round multiplex PCR came next. Via MiXCR, TCRdb re-called the multiplex PCR reads, giving one row per CDR3 protein. The table lists 680,000 or so distinct CDR3 sequences, 20% to 25% of them singletons. The sample was peripheral blood. The receptor source for this set is a woman between 18 and 30 years old with stable Graves' hyperthyroidism. Some clones in this sample may be carry-over from other donors' samples.

The chain uses TRBV12-3 or TRBV12-4 and TRBJ2-7, with 8 positions matching TRBD2. There are 14 residues in the CDR3. Germline trimming cut 7 bases from V and 3 bases from J; bases unmatched to any gene: 8. CDR3 sequence reads: CASTDGGANYEQYF. CDR3 DNA sequence: TGTGCCAGCACCGACGGGGGGGCCAACTACGAGCAGTACTTC.

Many counts were recorded for this clonotype. CDR3 DNA sequence: TGTGCCAGCAGGATACCCCCAGGGGGCGAGCAGTACTTC. Translating gives CASRIPPGGEQYF. The V gene is TRBV12-3 or TRBV12-4, the J gene TRBJ2-7; 7 nucleotides agree with TRBD1. This CDR3 has 13 residues. The J segment lost 6 bases and the V segment lost 6 bases, leaving 8 bases of the junction unmatched.

Ten or more counts support this clonotype. This rearrangement joins TRBV18 to TRBJ2-5; no firm D call. The germline V gene has CDR1 KGHSH and CDR2 LQKENI. V was cut by 0 bases and J by 2 bases, with 7 bases left in between. This CDR3 is built from 14 residues. CDR3 DNA sequence: TGTGCCAGCTCACCACCGCAGCTTCAAGAGACCCAGTACTTC. It is translated as CASSPPQLQETQYF.

The table lists this clonotype with a few counts. The chain recombines TRBV5-1 with TRBJ2-5, with no clear D. Germline CDR1 is SGHRS and CDR2 is YFSETQ. The CDR3 spans 14 residues. The V end lost 0 bases, the J end lost 4 bases, and 10 bases lay between the germline ends. The CDR3 region has the DNA TGCGCCAGCAGCTTGGTGGCGACGGGAGAGACCCAGTACTTC. Translation gives CASSLVATGETQYF.

V is TRBV24-1 and J is TRBJ2-7, with D possibly being TRBD2 (6 bases). Trimming left V 7 bases short and J 3 bases short, with 18 bases between. Germline V lookup: CDR1 KGHDR, CDR2 SFDVKD. The CDR3 sequence is 15 residues long. This chain's CDR3 is CATRPRGGKYYEQYF. The CDR3 region has the DNA TGTGCCACCAGACCCCGTGGGGGGAAATACTACGAGCAGTACTTC.

The V gene is TRBV28, the J gene TRBJ2-7; D remains ambiguous. The CDR3 has 14 residues. The V end was cut by 8 bases, the J end by 0 bases, with 14 bases between. Germline V gene lookup returns CDR1 MDHEN and CDR2 SYDVKM. The CDR3 loop is CASRFRHRSYEQYF. The DNA for the CDR3 is TGTGCCAGCCGCTTTAGACACCGCTCCTACGAGCAGTACTTC.

In this sample, this clonotype turned up many times. The chain joins TRBV11-2 to TRBJ2-2; 8 bases map to TRBD1. V trimming: 4 bases; J trimming: 6 bases; junction bases outside the gene matches: 7. This CDR3 contains 15 residues. Germline V gene sequence: CDR1 SGHAT, CDR2 FQNNGV. The CDR3 spells CASSSVRGQAGELFF. In DNA form, the CDR3 reads TGTGCCAGCAGCTCAGTCAGGGGGCAGGCCGGGGAGCTGTTTTTT.

The chain employs TRBV14 and TRBJ2-7; unclear D gene. V was shortened by 4 bases and J by 6 bases, with 7 bases between the two germline ends. Germline V gives CDR1 SGHDN, CDR2 FVKESK. The CDR3 is made up of 11 amino acids. DNA for the CDR3: TGTGCCAGCAGCCGAGAAGCCGAGCAGTACTTC. It codes for CASSREAEQYF.

Concerning this clonotype itself: This likely comes from a read error, as the CDR3 has no conserved phenylalanine or tryptophan at its end. This chain links TRBV7-8 with TRBJ1-3, with D possibly matching TRBD1 (5 bases). Germline-derived CDR1 and CDR2 are SGHVS and FQNEAQ. CDR3 length: 17 amino acids. With 2 bases removed from V and 0 bases from J, the gap between germline ends came to 14 bases. CDR3 in amino acids: CASSLRGHGFSGNTIYY. The CDR3 DNA follows: TGTGCCAGCAGCTTACGTGGACATGGCTTCTCTGGAAACACCATATATTAT.

In this sample, this clonotype turned up many times. V is TRBV2 and J is TRBJ2-5; D is undetermined. The CDR3 has 14 residues. The V gene lost 6 bases and the J gene lost 5 bases, with 16 bases spanning the gap. Germline V lookup: CDR1 SNHLY, CDR2 FYNNEI. The CDR3 sequence is CASRKGLLSETQYF. DNA of the CDR3: TGTGCCAGCAGGAAAGGGTTGTTGTCGGAGACCCAGTACTTC.

A note on this clonotype: A read error may account for a junction end that differs from germline. CDR3 in amino acids: CASSEGVGVQPQHF. CDR3 nucleotides: TGTGCCAGCAGTGAAGGGGTCGGGGTTCAGCCTCAGCATTTT. The chain is built from TRBV6-1 and TRBJ1-5, with unresolved D. There are 14 residues in the CDR3. Germline CDR1 is MNHNS and CDR2 is SASEGT.